Below, 15 T cell receptor beta chains from the same sample are listed, as sequenced in a study of follicular helper T cells after annual influenza vaccination. The protocol was immunoSEQ multiplex PCR, while the TCRdb copy is restricted to in-frame clones and leaves out a portion. The sample records a few thousand clones, about 80% being singletons. The time point was: 2014-2015 season, 7 days after vaccination. The specimen comprised CXCR5- memory CD4+ T cells sorted from blood, sampled 7 days after influenza vaccination. Every receptor here comes from an adult who received the influenza vaccine.

J is TRBJ2-7 and V is TRBV9; 10 nucleotides align to TRBD1. CDR1 and CDR2 from the germline V gene are SGDLS and YYNGEE. With 3 bases clipped from V and 3 bases from J, the junction kept 6 bases outside the gene matches. CDR3 length: 15 residues. The CDR3 nucleotides read TGTGCCAGCAGCGCCTCGACAGGGGGCCTCTACGAGCAGTACTTC. Its protein is CASSASTGGLYEQYF.

The chain uses TRBV5-1 and TRBJ2-3, with D unresolved. V was cut by 1 base and J by 6 bases, with 9 bases left in between. The CDR3 sequence is 13 residues long. In germline, CDR1 is SGHRS, CDR2 YFSETQ. The CDR3 sequence is CASSLYATDTQYF. CDR3 bases: TGCGCCAGCAGCTTGTATGCCACTGATACGCAGTATTTT.

The chain uses TRBV2 and TRBJ2-5; 8 bases map to TRBD1. Germline V gene lookup returns CDR1 SNHLY and CDR2 FYNNEI. The CDR3 sequence is 14 residues long. V was pared by 7 bases and J by 3 bases, with 7 bases of the junction left unmatched. The CDR3 sequence: CASTRQGSEETQYF. The CDR3 DNA reads as TGTGCCAGCACTCGACAGGGGTCTGAAGAGACCCAGTACTTC.

The gene calls are TRBV19 and TRBJ1-4; D is unresolved. V lost 4 bases and J lost 8, with 8 bases in between. The germline V gene encodes CDR1 LNHDA and CDR2 SQIVND (reference sequence). The CDR3 extends over 12 amino acids. The CDR3 sequence: CASSRGGEKLFF. As DNA, the CDR3 is TGTGCCAGTAGTAGGGGAGGAGAAAAACTGTTTTTT.

J is TRBJ1-5 and V is TRBV28; D remains ambiguous. Germline CDR1 and CDR2: MDHEN and SYDVKM. This CDR3 comprises 15 residues. V was cut by 7 bases and J by 0 bases, with 13 bases left in between. DNA for the CDR3: TGTGCCAGCAACGACTACAGCTATAGCAATCAGCCCCAGCATTTT. Protein: CASNDYSYSNQPQHF.

The rearrangement uses TRBV7-3 and TRBJ1-1, with 10 bases matching TRBD1. The CDR3 loop spans 15 amino acids. Looked up from germline, CDR1 is SGHTA and CDR2 is FQGTGA. The trim removed 5 bases at V and 4 bases at J, leaving 7 bases unmatched. This chain's CDR3 is CASSPTGGLGTEAFF. CDR3 DNA: TGTGCCAGCAGCCCGACAGGGGGCTTGGGCACTGAAGCTTTCTTT. Using reference TRBV7-3 and TRBJ1-1 for the parts outside the CDR3, the full variable domain is GAGVSQTPSNKVTEKGKYVELRCDPISGHTALYWYRQSLGQGPEFLIYFQGTGAADDSGLPNDRFFAVRPEGSVSTLKIQRTERGDSAVYLCASSPTGGLGTEAFFGQGTRLTVV.

The gene calls are TRBV7-2 and TRBJ2-2; D is unresolved. The length of the CDR3 is 15 residues. Between the trimmed V and J ends, which lost 5 bases and 1 base, there was a span of 11 bases. Looked up from germline, CDR1 is SGHTA and CDR2 is FQGNSA. CDR3 nucleotides: TGTGCCAGCAGCCACATCCTAAAGAACACCGGGGAGCTGTTTTTT. Translating gives CASSHILKNTGELFF.

The V gene is TRBV6-5, the J gene TRBJ1-1, with 9 bases that match TRBD1. The length of the CDR3 is 16 residues. Germline CDR1 reads MNHEY; CDR2 reads SVGAGI. Trimming cost V 4 bases and J 3 bases; bases outside gene matches: 9. CDR3: CASSSSYRGQDTEAFF. The CDR3 DNA reads TGTGCCAGCAGTTCGTCATACAGGGGGCAGGACACTGAAGCTTTCTTT.

This clone is a singleton in its sample. The V call is TRBV4-1, the J call TRBJ1-1; D not resolved. The germline CDR1 and CDR2 sequences are MGHRA and YSYEKL. This CDR3 contains 16 residues. V was trimmed by 6 bases and J by 2 bases, leaving 19 bases between them. The CDR3 coding sequence is TGCGCCAGCAGAACCACCGGAATACAGTCCAACACTGAAGCTTTCTTT. As protein: CASRTTGIQSNTEAFF.

The genes are TRBV6-1 and TRBJ1-2; D might be TRBD1 (5 bases). V lost 1 base and J lost 4, with 16 bases in between. CDR3 length equals 16 residues. The germline CDR1 and CDR2 sequences are MNHNS and SASEGT. Here the CDR3 reads CASSEGLTASSYGYTF. In nucleotides, the CDR3 is TGTGCCAGCAGTGAAGGGTTGACAGCCTCCAGCTATGGCTACACCTTC.

V gene TRBV5-1 combines with J gene TRBJ1-2, with 8 bases that match TRBD1. Germline V gives CDR1 SGHRS, CDR2 YFSETQ. The V and J ends lost 3 bases and 1 base, in that order; junction bases with no gene match: 11. This CDR3 spans 17 amino acids. CDR3: CASSWNPGQVDNYGYTF. The DNA of the CDR3 is TGCGCCAGCAGCTGGAATCCGGGACAGGTCGATAACTATGGCTACACCTTC. The whole variable domain, remainder taken from reference TRBV5-1 and TRBJ1-2, is KAGVTQTPRYLIKTRGQQVTLSCSPISGHRSVSWYQQTPGQGLQFLFEYFSETQRNKGNFPGRFSGRQFSNSRSEMNVSTLELGDSALYLCASSWNPGQVDNYGYTFGSGTRLTVV.

The chain has TRBV10-3 and TRBJ2-3; D is unclear. Trimming took off 6 bases at V and 0 bases at J, with 4 bases between the two ends. The CDR3 has 12 residues. Germline CDR1 is ENHRY and CDR2 is SYGVKD. CDR3 protein: CAIRDSTDTQYF. In DNA, the CDR3 is TGTGCCATCAGGGACAGCACAGATACGCAGTATTTT.

DNA of the CDR3: TGCAGTGCCCCAGCTAACTATGGCTACACCTTC. Amino acids: CSAPANYGYTF. The rearrangement joins TRBV20-1 to TRBJ1-2; D remains unclear. V was clipped by 6 bases and J by 0 bases, with 5 bases between them. This CDR3 contains 11 residues. The germline V gene has CDR1 DFQATT and CDR2 SNEGSKA (reference sequence).

The chain employs TRBV7-6 and TRBJ2-5, with D hard to call. From germline, CDR1 is SGHVS and CDR2 FNYEAQ. This CDR3 contains 13 residues. Trimming stripped 5 bases from V and 5 bases from J, with 12 bases between. DNA for the CDR3: TGTGCCAGCAGCCTCTCGGATGGGGAGACCCAGTACTTC. The encoded protein is CASSLSDGETQYF.

The chain uses TRBV29-1 and TRBJ2-3; 10 bases match TRBD2. With V trimmed by 5 bases and J by 6 bases, 11 bases remained unmatched. CDR3 length: 15 amino acids. Germline V gene sequence: CDR1 SQVTM, CDR2 ANQGSEA. For the CDR3, the DNA is TGCAGCGTTCTGGTCTTTAGCGGGGGGATGGATACGCAGTATTTT. Amino acid sequence: CSVLVFSGGMDTQYF.